The clone carrying this TCR beta chain showed up just once. The sample comes from a study of blood T cell repertoires in COVID-19. Original processing methods: Amplification with reference gene primers provided the estimates of nucleated cell counts. The protocol was immunoSEQ multiplex PCR, while the TCRdb copy is restricted to in-frame clones and leaves out a portion. From that table come the V and J calls and clone size; the DNA was used to work out D and trimming. The table records around 180,000 clones, about 82% of them present only once. Participants had their cohort set by participant-reported clinical history. Symptom resolution, clearance, or two negative PCRs marked donors in Cohort 3 as recovered. The CDR3 is made up of 15 amino acids. With 5 bases clipped from V and 5 bases from J, the junction kept 9 bases outside the gene matches. CDR1 and CDR2 (germline): SGHTA, FQGNSA.

This sequence was found in a woman in her thirties who had recovered from COVID-19. The V and J genes are TRBV7-2 and TRBJ2-3; 8 nucleotides line up with TRBD2. The sequenced sample was PBMCs or T cells enriched from blood (not recorded which). This CDR3 is CASSVRLSGGDTQYF. As DNA, the CDR3 is TGTGCCAGCAGCGTACGCCTCAGCGGGGGAGATACGCAGTATTTT.